This TCR beta chain was sequenced for a study of T-cell memory formation after mild COVID-19. General study points: Cross-reactive memory seemingly joined, as some responding clones were found in pre-infection memory. Clones contracting across day 15 to 85 had a balanced CD4/CD8 profile; later expanding clones leaned CD4+. Shrinking CD4+ clones were chiefly CM and EM; CD8+ ones were chiefly EMRA.

Constant-segment primers and 5'RACE yielded cDNA libraries for TCR alpha and TCR beta, each carrying sample barcodes and UMIs. Via MiXCR, TCRdb re-called the 5' RACE reads, giving one row per CDR3 protein. The profile shows around 220,000 distinct CDR3 sequences, 16% of them singletons. CDR1 is LNHDA, CDR2 SQIVND, per germline (reference sequence). CDR3 length: 14 amino acids. V lost 3 bases to trimming and J lost 0 bases, with 9 bases between them. As for this clonotype: Its antigen remains unknown.

Input material: PBMCs or a T cell subset sorted from them (not recorded which). The TCR was taken from a man younger than 35 who had mild COVID-19 (a few samples of this study predate the infection). Cell type and time point are not known. The rearrangement links TRBV19 to TRBJ2-7; D call uncertain. CDR3 sequence reads: CASSISEASYEQYF. In nucleotides, the CDR3 is TGTGCCAGTAGTATCTCCGAAGCCTCCTACGAGCAGTACTTC. Complete variable domain (other parts from reference TRBV19 and TRBJ2-7): DGGITQSPKYLFRKEGQNVTLSCEQNLNHDAMYWYRQDPGQGLRLIYYSQIVNDFQKGDIAEGYSVSREKKESFPLTVTSAQKNPTAFYLCASSISEASYEQYFGPGTRLTVT.